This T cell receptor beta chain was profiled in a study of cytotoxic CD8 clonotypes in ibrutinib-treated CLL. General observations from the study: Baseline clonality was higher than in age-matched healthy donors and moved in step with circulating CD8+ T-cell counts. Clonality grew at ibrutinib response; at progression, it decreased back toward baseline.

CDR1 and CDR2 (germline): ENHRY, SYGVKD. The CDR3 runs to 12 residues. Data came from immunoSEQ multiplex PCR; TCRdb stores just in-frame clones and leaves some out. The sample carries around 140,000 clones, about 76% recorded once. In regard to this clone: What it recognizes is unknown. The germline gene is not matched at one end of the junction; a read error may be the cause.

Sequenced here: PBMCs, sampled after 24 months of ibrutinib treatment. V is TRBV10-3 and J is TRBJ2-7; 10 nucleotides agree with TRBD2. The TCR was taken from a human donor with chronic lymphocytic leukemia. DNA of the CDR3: TGTGCCATCAGTGAGGGACTAGCGGAGGCCAACTTC. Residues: CAISEGLAEANF.